Listed below are T cell receptor beta chains from one sample, sequenced in a study of blood T cell repertoires in COVID-19. The data were produced by immunoSEQ multiplex PCR, yet TCRdb's version contains in-frame clones alone and is incomplete. The sample shows about 190,000 clones, 80% to 95% of them seen only once. The sequenced sample was peripheral blood. The receptors stem from a man aged 50 to 59 with acute or convalescent COVID-19. The CDR3 runs from the conserved cysteine through the conserved F or W. The D gene is left open where the match is weak.

D gene	V gene	CDR3 protein
NA	TRBV11-2	CASSRGTAQETQYF
TRBD1	TRBV5-1	CASSLITGAGTDTQYF
NA	TRBV4-1	CASSQGWGGSNTEAFF
NA	TRBV6-5	CASRTATATYNEQFF
TRBD1	TRBV5-4	CASSFFMDRVNEQFF
TRBD1	TRBV29-1	CSVAGTGGAGTFF
TRBD1	TRBV27	CASSLRGLGYEQYF
NA	TRBV6-6	CASTPRNTGELFF
TRBD1	TRBV14	CASSLWTGDNSPLHF
TRBD1	TRBV7-2	CASSARTGDQPQHF
NA	TRBV5-5	CASSTTGTTEAFF
TRBD1	TRBV28	CASSSGQGDGYTF
TRBD2	TRBV29-1	CSVVLSGRASNEQFF
NA	TRBV3-1/TRBV3-2	CASSQVRGKVNEKLFF
NA	TRBV7-2	CASSLGWGLGNTIYF
NA	TRBV18	CASSPQLNQPQHF
TRBD1	TRBV30	CAWSVGDRDIGGYTF
NA	TRBV5-1	CASRVGDLPYGYTF
NA	TRBV4-3	CASSQATRDSGDTIYF
TRBD1	TRBV5-1	CASSLAGGAGTQYF
NA	TRBV5-1	CASRRSEEGYTF
TRBD2	TRBV6-5	CAGWTGTSGTGELFF
NA	TRBV7-2	CASSLRGGLRQPQHF
TRBD1	TRBV10-1	CASSYLRDRGLNEQFF
TRBD1	TRBV20-1	CSASGTGGGIYEQYF
NA	TRBV27	CASSLTGSTYEQYF
TRBD2	TRBV19	CASSIMPPGLAGGEQFF
TRBD1	TRBV7-8	CASSYRDRENTGELFF
TRBD1	TRBV30	CAWRNRGSFSGNTIYF
NA	TRBV7-9	CASIQRGAGQETQYF
TRBD2	TRBV15	CATSFRLAENEQFF
NA	TRBV7-6	CASSSNRDTLRGETQYF
NA	TRBV7-2	CASSLVVQIRAQYF
TRBD1	TRBV10-3	CATLRGLDTEAFF
TRBD2	TRBV9	CASSVGTSRYNEQFF
TRBD2	TRBV11-2	CASSRGLAQETQYF
NA	TRBV19	CASSEGGDQPQHF
TRBD1	TRBV7-3	CASSLTSGTGDLGSSYNEQFF
TRBD2	TRBV10-3	CAIRLAGVETQYF
TRBD2	TRBV5-1	CASSFAGRSTDTQYF